The clone carrying this T cell receptor beta chain came up once. Its antigen remains unknown. This PCR relied on a set of 60 Vbeta primers and 13 Jbeta primers. TCRdb's copy holds only in-frame clones and misses some; the assay was immunoSEQ multiplex PCR. The sample shows 150,000 to 200,000 clones, 75% to 80% of them seen only once. The sample is drawn from a study of cytomegalovirus exposure and HLA in healthy donors. Study conclusions and caveats: Researchers reported in a later analysis that common viral pathogens appeared linked to several top clusters.

The V segment lost 4 bases and the J segment 5 bases; nucleotides outside the gene matches: 7. CDR3 length: 15 amino acids. Germline CDR1 SGHRS, CDR2 YFSETQ. The receptor was isolated from a man aged 40-49 years in good health and CMV-seropositive. This rearrangement joins TRBV5-1 to TRBJ2-1, with 9 bases matching TRBD1. The source material was PBMCs. The CDR3 loop is CASSPGQGWDNEQFF. For the CDR3, the DNA is TGCGCCAGCAGCCCGGGACAGGGATGGGACAATGAGCAGTTCTTC.